What follows are 9 T cell receptor beta chains derived from one specimen sequenced in a study of blood T cell repertoires in COVID-19. Sequencing was performed with immunoSEQ multiplex PCR; in TCRdb, only in-frame clones are kept and a portion is missing. The sample holds about 34,000 clones; 65% to 85% are singletons and the top ten take just over 3%. Material for sequencing was peripheral blood. The receptor source for this set is a man aged 65 to 79 with COVID-19, enrolled during active disease.

The rearrangement joins TRBV5-6 to TRBJ2-7; D possibly corresponds to TRBD2 (6 bases). The CDR3 consists of 15 residues. V lost 0 bases and J lost 0, with 10 bases in between. Germline-derived CDR1 and CDR2 are SGHDT and YYEEEE. CDR3: CASSLEWGVSYEQYF. In DNA, the CDR3 is TGTGCCAGCAGCTTGGAGTGGGGGGTCTCCTACGAGCAGTACTTC. Supplemented by reference TRBV5-6 and TRBJ2-7, the full variable domain reads DAGVTQSPTHLIKTRGQQVTLRCSPKSGHDTVSWYQQALGQGPQFIFQYYEEEERQRGNFPDRFSGHQFPNYSSELNVNALLLGDSALYLCASSLEWGVSYEQYFGPGTRLTVT.

This chain connects TRBV30 to TRBJ1-6, with 7 nucleotides matching TRBD1. This CDR3 is 15 amino acids long. The germline gives CDR1 GTSNPN, CDR2 SVGIG (reference sequence). V gave up 2 bases and J gave up 7 bases; unmatched junction bases: 8. The CDR3 nucleotides read TGTGCCTGGAGTTCAGGGGGGTCAGGGAATTCACCCCTCCACTTT. Protein product: CAWSSGGSGNSPLHF. Looking up the rest from reference TRBV30 and TRBJ1-6 gives the full variable domain: SQTIHQWPATLVQPVGSPLSLECTVEGTSNPNLYWYRQAAGRGLQLLFYSVGIGQISSEVPQNLSASRPQDRQFILSSKKLLLSDSGFYLCAWSSGGSGNSPLHFGNGTRLTVT.

The gene calls are TRBV7-3 and TRBJ2-3, with TRBD1 as a possible D gene (5 bases). Germline V lookup: CDR1 SGHTA, CDR2 FQGTGA. The CDR3 runs 16 residues. Trimming pared 2 bases from V and 0 bases from J, leaving 12 bases between. The CDR3: CASSLVSGRSTDTQYF. CDR3 DNA: TGTGCCAGCAGCTTAGTATCAGGGCGTAGCACAGATACGCAGTATTTT.

The rearrangement uses TRBV28 and TRBJ2-7; 8 nucleotides agree with TRBD1. Germline V gives CDR1 MDHEN, CDR2 SYDVKM. This CDR3 has 12 amino acids. V was pared by 8 bases and J by 7 bases, with 7 bases of the junction left unmatched. CDR3 in DNA: TGTGCCAGCGACAGGGGCACGGGGGAGCAGTACTTC. It translates to CASDRGTGEQYF.

The gene calls are TRBV5-4 and TRBJ1-5; TRBD1 is a possible D gene (6 bases). This CDR3 has 15 amino acids. The V end lost 1 base, the J end lost 2 bases, and 10 bases lay between the germline ends. CDR1 SGHNT and CDR2 YYREEE come from the germline V gene (reference sequence). The CDR3 reads CASSLRAGGNQPQHF. The CDR3, as DNA: TGTGCCAGCAGCTTGCGGGCAGGGGGCAATCAGCCCCAGCATTTT.

This clone was detected only once. The genes are TRBV15 and TRBJ1-5; the match to TRBD1 covers 10 bases. The CDR3 extends over 19 amino acids. Germline trimming cut 4 bases from V and 0 bases from J; bases unmatched to any gene: 12. Germline V CDR1 and CDR2: LNHNV, YYDKDF (reference sequence). The CDR3 here is CATSNTGDRGRNSNQPQHF. The DNA of the CDR3 is TGTGCCACCAGCAACACGGGCGACAGGGGGCGAAATAGCAATCAGCCCCAGCATTTT.

This chain links TRBV5-1 with TRBJ2-3; TRBD2 matches 10 bases. The CDR3 runs 16 residues. Germline loops: CDR1 SGHRS, CDR2 YFSETQ. V lost 4 bases and J lost 1; bases outside the gene matches: 6. The CDR3 here is CASSGTGTSGTDTQYF. The CDR3 region has the DNA TGCGCCAGCAGCGGCACCGGGACTAGCGGCACAGATACGCAGTATTTT.

Notes on this clone: One junction end does not reproduce the germline sequence, and a read error may be involved. The J gene is TRBJ1-3, the V gene TRBV7-8, with D uncertain. Germline loops: CDR1 SGHVS, CDR2 FQNEAQ. There are 14 residues in the CDR3. This chain's CDR3 is CASSDSSSGNTVYF. The CDR3 nucleotides are TGTGCCAGCAGCGACTCGAGCTCTGGAAACACCGTATATTTT.

This clone is a singleton in its sample. The CDR3 sequence is CASSRDRGPQETQYF. The CDR3 nucleotides are TGTGCCAGTAGCAGGGACAGGGGGCCCCAAGAGACCCAGTACTTC. The chain links TRBV19 to TRBJ2-5, with TRBD1 matching 12 bases. Germline V gene lookup returns CDR1 LNHDA and CDR2 SQIVND (reference sequence). J lost 1 base, V lost 6 bases, and 3 bases had no gene match. The CDR3 is made up of 15 amino acids.